This TCR beta chain was sequenced in a study of vaccination and CD4 T cells after COVID-19. With the Oncomine TCR Beta short-read assay, DNA from cultured CD4+ T cells was sequenced. TCRdb re-derived calls from the PCR reads in MiXCR, one entry per CDR3 protein. In the table there are 20,000 to 25,000 distinct CDR3 sequences, 60% of which are singletons. Germline V gene data show CDR1 as SGHAT and CDR2 as FQNNGV. This CDR3 has 12 residues. Trimming at V came to 0 bases and at J to 12 bases, leaving 2 bases not matched to a gene. A note on this clonotype: The antigen is undetermined.

This sample's treatment: 10-day PBMC culture with coronavirus spike peptide pools or control peptides (ViraFEST assay). The sample was CD4+ T cells from blood, cultured in vitro, taken after SARS-CoV-2 vaccination. The V and J genes are TRBV11-2 and TRBJ2-1, with 7 nucleotides matching TRBD2. The receptor was isolated from a human donor who received a COVID-19 vaccine. CDR3 sequence: CASSLEGTTQFF. The CDR3 DNA follows: TGTGCCAGCAGCTTAGAGGGGACTACGCAGTTCTTC.